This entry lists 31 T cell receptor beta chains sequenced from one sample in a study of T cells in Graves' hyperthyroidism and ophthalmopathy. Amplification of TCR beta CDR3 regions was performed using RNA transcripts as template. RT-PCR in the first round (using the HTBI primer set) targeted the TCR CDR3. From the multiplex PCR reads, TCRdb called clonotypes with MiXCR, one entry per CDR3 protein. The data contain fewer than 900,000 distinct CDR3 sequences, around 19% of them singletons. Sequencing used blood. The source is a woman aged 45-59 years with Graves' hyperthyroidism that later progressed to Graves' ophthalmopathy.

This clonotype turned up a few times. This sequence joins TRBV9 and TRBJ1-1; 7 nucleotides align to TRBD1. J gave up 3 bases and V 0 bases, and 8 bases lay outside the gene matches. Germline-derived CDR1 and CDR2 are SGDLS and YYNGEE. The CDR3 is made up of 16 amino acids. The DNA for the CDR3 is TGTGCCAGCAGCGTAGTTGGGAGGGGGCCGGACACTGAAGCTTTCTTT. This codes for CASSVVGRGPDTEAFF. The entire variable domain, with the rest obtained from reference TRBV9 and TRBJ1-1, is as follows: DSGVTQTPKHLITATGQRVTLRCSPRSGDLSVYWYQQSLDQGLQFLIQYYNGEERAKGNILERFSAQQFPDLHSELNLSSLELGDSALYFCASSVVGRGPDTEAFFGQGTRLTVV.

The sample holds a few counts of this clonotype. The CDR3 sequence is CASSDWGSDTQYF. The CDR3, as DNA: TGTGCCAGCAGCGATTGGGGGTCGGATACGCAGTATTTT. The chain has TRBV9 and TRBJ2-3; D could derive from TRBD1 or TRBD2 (5 bases each). CDR3 length: 13 residues. V was shortened by 3 bases and J by 6 bases, with 11 bases between the two germline ends. Germline V gene lookup returns CDR1 SGDLS and CDR2 YYNGEE.

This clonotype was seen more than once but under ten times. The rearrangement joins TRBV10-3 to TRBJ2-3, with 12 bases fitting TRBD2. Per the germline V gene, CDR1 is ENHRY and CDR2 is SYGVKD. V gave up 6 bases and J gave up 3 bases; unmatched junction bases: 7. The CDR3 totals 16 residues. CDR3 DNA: TGTGCCATCAGAGAGACTAGCGGGGGTAGGACAGATACGCAGTATTTT. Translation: CAIRETSGGRTDTQYF.

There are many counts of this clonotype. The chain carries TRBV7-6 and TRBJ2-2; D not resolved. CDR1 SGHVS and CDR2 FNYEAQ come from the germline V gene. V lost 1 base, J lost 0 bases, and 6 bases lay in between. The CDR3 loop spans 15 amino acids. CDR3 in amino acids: CASSLVQPNTGELFF. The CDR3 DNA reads TGTGCCAGCAGCTTAGTTCAGCCGAACACCGGGGAGCTGTTTTTT.

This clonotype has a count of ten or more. CDR3: CASSSQTRGPNTEAFF. CDR3 DNA sequence: TGTGCCAGCAGCTCCCAAACCAGGGGACCGAACACTGAAGCTTTCTTT. The rearrangement joins TRBV7-9 to TRBJ1-1; tentative D call: TRBD1 (6 bases). This CDR3 contains 16 residues. CDR1 and CDR2 (germline): SEHNR, FQNEAQ (reference sequence). Trimming removed 4 bases from V and 1 base from J, with 16 bases in between.

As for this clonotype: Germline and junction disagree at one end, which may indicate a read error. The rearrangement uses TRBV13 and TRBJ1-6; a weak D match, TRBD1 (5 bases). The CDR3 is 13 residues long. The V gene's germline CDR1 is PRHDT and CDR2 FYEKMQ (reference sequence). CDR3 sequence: CASTTGGNSPLYF. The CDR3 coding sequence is TGTGCCAGCACCACCGGGGGAAATTCACCCCTCTACTTT.

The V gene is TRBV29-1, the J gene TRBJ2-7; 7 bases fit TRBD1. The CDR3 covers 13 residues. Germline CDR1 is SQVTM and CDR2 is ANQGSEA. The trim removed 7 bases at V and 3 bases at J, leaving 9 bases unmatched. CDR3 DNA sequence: TGCAGCGCCTGGGGGCCAGGGGGCTACGAGCAGTACTTC. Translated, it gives CSAWGPGGYEQYF.

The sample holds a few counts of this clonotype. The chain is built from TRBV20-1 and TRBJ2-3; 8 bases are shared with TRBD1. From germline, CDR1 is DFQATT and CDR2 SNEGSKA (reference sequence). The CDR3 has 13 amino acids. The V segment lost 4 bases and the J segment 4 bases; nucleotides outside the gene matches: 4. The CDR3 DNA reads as TGCAGTGCTATCCCAGGGGGCGCAGATACGCAGTATTTT. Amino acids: CSAIPGGADTQYF.

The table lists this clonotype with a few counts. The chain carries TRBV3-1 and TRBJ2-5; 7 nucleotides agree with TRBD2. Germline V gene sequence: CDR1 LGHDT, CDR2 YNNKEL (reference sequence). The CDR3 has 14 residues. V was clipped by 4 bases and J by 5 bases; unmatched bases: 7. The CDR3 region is CASSPFGGRETQYF. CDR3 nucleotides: TGTGCCAGCAGCCCGTTCGGGGGGAGGGAGACCCAGTACTTC.

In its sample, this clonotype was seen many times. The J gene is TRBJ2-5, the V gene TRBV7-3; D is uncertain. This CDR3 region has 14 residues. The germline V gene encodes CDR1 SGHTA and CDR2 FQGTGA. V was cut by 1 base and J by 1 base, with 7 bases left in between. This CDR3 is CASSLNGAQETQYF. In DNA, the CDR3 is TGTGCCAGCAGCTTAAACGGTGCCCAAGAGACCCAGTACTTC.

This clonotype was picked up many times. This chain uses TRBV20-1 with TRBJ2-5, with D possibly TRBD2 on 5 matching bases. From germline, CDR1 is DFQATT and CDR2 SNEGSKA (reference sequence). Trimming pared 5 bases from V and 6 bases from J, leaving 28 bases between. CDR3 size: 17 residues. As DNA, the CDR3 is TGCAGTGCTGGAGCGGTCCTAGCAGTCCCTCTCAAACAGACCCAGTACTTC. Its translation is CSAGAVLAVPLKQTQYF.

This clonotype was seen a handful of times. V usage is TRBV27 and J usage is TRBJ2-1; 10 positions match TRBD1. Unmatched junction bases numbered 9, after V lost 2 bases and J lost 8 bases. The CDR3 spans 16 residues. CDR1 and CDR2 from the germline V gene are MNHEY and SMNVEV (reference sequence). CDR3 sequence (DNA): TGTGCCAGCAGTTTAACAGGCGGGACAGGGGTGGATGAGCAGTTCTTC. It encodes CASSLTGGTGVDEQFF.

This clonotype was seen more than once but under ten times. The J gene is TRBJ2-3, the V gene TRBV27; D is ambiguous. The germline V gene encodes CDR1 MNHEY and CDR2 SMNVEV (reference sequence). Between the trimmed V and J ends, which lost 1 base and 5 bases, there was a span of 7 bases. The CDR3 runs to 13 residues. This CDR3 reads CASSLYEGDTQYF. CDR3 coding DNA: TGTGCCAGCAGTTTATACGAAGGAGATACGCAGTATTTT.

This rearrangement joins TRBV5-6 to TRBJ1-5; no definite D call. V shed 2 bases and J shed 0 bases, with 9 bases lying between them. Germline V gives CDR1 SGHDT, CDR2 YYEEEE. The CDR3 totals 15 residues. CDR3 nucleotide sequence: TGTGCCAGCAGCTTCTTCAGTTATAGCAATCAGCCCCAGCATTTT. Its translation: CASSFFSYSNQPQHF.

DNA for the CDR3: TGTGCCAGCAGCTTGGGTTCAGGGGGCGCGAATGGCTACACCTTC. This gives the protein CASSLGSGGANGYTF. This sequence joins TRBV7-2 and TRBJ1-2, with 8 bases lining up with TRBD1. V lost 3 bases and J lost 6; bases outside the gene matches: 9. CDR3 size: 15 residues. CDR1 and CDR2 (germline): SGHTA, FQGNSA.

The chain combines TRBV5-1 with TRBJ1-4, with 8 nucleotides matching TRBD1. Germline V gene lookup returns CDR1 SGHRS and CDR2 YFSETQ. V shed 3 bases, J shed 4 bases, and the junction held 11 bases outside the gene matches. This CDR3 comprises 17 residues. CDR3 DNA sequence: TGCGCCAGCAGCTACGGACGACAGGGGAGAATTAATGAAAAACTGTTTTTT. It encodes CASSYGRQGRINEKLFF.

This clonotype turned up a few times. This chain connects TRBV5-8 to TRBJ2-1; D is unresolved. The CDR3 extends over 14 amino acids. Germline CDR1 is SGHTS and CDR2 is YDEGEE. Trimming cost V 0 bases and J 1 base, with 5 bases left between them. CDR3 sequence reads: CASSLDPSYNEQFF. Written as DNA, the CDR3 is TGTGCCAGCAGCTTGGACCCATCCTACAATGAGCAGTTCTTC.

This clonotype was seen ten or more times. DNA of the CDR3: TGTGCCAGCAGCCGATTAAGAGAGCGGGGGGCCAATGAGCAGTTCTTC. Translation gives CASSRLRERGANEQFF. This sequence joins TRBV11-2 and TRBJ2-1; TRBD2 agrees at 9 bases. The CDR3 runs 16 residues. Germline CDR1 is SGHAT and CDR2 is FQNNGV. J was trimmed by 6 bases and V by 5 bases; bases with no gene match: 11.

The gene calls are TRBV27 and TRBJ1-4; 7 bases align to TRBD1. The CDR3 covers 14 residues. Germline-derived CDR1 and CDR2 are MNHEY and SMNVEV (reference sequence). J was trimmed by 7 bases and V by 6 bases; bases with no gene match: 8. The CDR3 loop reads CASRIRGLGEKLFF. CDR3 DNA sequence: TGTGCCAGCAGGATAAGGGGGCTTGGTGAAAAACTGTTTTTT.

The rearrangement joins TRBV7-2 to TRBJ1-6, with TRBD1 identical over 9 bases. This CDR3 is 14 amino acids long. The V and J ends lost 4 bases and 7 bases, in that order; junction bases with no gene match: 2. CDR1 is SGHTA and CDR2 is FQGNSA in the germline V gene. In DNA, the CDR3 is TGTGCCAGCAGCTCCGGGACAGGGAATTCACCCCTCCACTTT. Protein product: CASSSGTGNSPLHF. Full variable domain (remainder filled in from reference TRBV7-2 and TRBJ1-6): GAGVSQSPSNKVTEKGKDVELRCDPISGHTALYWYRQSLGQGLEFLIYFQGNSAPDKSGLPSDRFSAERTGGSVSTLTIQRTQQEDSAVYLCASSSGTGNSPLHFGNGTRLTVT.

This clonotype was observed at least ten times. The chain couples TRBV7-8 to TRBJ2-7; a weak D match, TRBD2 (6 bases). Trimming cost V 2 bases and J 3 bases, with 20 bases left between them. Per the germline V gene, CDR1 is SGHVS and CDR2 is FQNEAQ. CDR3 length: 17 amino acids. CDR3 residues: CASSLLGGYHRVYEQYF. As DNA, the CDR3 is TGTGCCAGCAGCTTACTCGGGGGTTACCATAGGGTCTACGAGCAGTACTTC.

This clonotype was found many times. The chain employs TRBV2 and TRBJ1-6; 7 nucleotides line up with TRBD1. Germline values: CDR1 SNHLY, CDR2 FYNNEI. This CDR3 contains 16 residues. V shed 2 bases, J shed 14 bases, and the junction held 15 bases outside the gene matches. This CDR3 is CASSETPDRRLITLHF. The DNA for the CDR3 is TGTGCCAGCAGTGAAACCCCGGACAGGCGCCTGATTACCCTCCACTTT.

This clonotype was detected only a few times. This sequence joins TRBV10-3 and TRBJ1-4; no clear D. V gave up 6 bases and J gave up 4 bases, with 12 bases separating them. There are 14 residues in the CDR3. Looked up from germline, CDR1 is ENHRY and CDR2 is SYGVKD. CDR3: CAIRKDGNNEKLFF. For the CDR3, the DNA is TGTGCCATCAGGAAGGACGGAAATAATGAAAAACTGTTTTTT.

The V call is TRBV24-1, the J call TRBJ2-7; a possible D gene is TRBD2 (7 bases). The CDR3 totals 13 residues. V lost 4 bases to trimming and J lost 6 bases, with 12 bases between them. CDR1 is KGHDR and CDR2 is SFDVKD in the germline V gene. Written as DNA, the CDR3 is TGTGCCACCAGTGAGGGGGGGCGATTCGAGCAGTACTTC. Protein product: CATSEGGRFEQYF.

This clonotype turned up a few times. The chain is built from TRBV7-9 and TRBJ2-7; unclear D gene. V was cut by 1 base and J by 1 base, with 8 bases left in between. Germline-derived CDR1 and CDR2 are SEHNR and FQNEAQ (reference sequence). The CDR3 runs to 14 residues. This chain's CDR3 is CASSLGAVSYEQYF. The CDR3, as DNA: TGTGCCAGCAGCTTAGGCGCGGTTTCCTACGAGCAGTACTTC.

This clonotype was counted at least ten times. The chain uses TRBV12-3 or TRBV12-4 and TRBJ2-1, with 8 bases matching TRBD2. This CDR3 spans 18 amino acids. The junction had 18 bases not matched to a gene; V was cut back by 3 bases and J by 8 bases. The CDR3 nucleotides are TGTGCCAGCAGTTTCCTCTCCCCAGGCGGGGGGTTGAGTTATGAGCAGTTCTTC. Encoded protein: CASSFLSPGGGLSYEQFF.

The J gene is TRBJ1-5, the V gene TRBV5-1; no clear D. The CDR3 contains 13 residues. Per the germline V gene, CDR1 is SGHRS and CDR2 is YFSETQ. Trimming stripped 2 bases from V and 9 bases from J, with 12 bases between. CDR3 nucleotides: TGCGCCAGCAGCTTAGACGGGGATCCGCCCCAGCATTTT. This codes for CASSLDGDPPQHF.

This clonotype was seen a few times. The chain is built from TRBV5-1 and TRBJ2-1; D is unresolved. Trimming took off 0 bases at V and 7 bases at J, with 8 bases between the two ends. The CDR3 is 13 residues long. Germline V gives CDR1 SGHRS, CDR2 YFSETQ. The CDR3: CASSLGGLNEQFF. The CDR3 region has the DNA TGCGCCAGCAGCTTGGGTGGGTTGAATGAGCAGTTCTTC.

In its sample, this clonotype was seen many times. DNA for the CDR3: TGTGCCAGCAGCTACGACAGCTCCTACAATGAGCAGTTCTTC. Translation gives CASSYDSSYNEQFF. The chain carries TRBV11-1 and TRBJ2-1; the D gene is possibly TRBD1 (5 bases). This CDR3 has 14 residues. Per germline, CDR1 SGHAT and CDR2 FQDESV (reference sequence). The germline V and J ends were trimmed by 4 bases and 0 bases, with 7 bases remaining between them.

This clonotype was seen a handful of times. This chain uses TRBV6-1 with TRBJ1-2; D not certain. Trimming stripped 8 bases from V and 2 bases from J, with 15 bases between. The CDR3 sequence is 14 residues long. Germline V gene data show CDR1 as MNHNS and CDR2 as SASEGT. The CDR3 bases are TGTGCCAGCCGACTAAGAAATCCCAACTATGGCTACACCTTC. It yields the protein CASRLRNPNYGYTF.

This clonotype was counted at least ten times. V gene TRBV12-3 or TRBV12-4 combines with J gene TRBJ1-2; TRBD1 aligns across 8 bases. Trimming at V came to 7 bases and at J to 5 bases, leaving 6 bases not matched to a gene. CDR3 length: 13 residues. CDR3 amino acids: CASTPGTGYGYTF. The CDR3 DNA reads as TGTGCCAGCACCCCAGGGACAGGTTATGGCTACACCTTC.